This TCR beta chain came from a study of T cells in Graves' hyperthyroidism and ophthalmopathy. RNA transcripts yielded amplified TCR beta CDR3 regions. A first-round RT-PCR of the TCR CDR3 used the HTBI primer set. In TCRdb, the multiplex PCR reads were re-called with MiXCR into one record per CDR3 protein. The data contain approximately 610,000 distinct CDR3 sequences, about 15% of them seen just once; the ten biggest clones take up about 4.5%. This CDR3 contains 16 residues. The germline V and J ends were trimmed by 4 bases and 3 bases, with 19 bases remaining between them. Germline CDR1 reads SGHRS; CDR2 reads YFSETQ. There are many counts of this clonotype.

The TCR sequence derives from a woman aged 40 to 50 with Graves' ophthalmopathy. The sequencing sample was made of blood. The chain links TRBV5-1 to TRBJ1-1; D is undetermined. In nucleotides, the CDR3 is TGCGCCAGCAGCCCCGACCTGGACCTCGGGCACACTGAAGCTTTCTTT. Its protein product is CASSPDLDLGHTEAFF.